This T cell receptor (beta chain) comes out of a study of cytomegalovirus exposure and HLA in healthy donors. The study, taken as a whole, reports: Three CMV-associated chains were confirmed in vitro to be specific for CMV antigens.

About this clone itself: Its antigen is undetermined.

In the PCR, 60 Vbeta and 13 Jbeta primers were used. Only in-frame clones appear in the TCRdb table, and some are missing; sequencing was by immunoSEQ multiplex PCR. The sample yields 120,000 or so clones, over 70% seen once. This receptor was identified in a young man in good health and CMV-seropositive. The sample taken for sequencing was PBMCs.

CDR3 region: CASSLGTGPYEQYF. CDR3 nucleotide sequence: TGTGCCAGCAGCTTGGGGACAGGACCCTACGAGCAGTACTTC. V is TRBV5-4 and J is TRBJ2-7, with 7 bases fitting TRBD1. V lost 0 bases to trimming and J lost 2 bases; unmatched junction nucleotides: 2. Per the germline V gene, CDR1 is SGHNT and CDR2 is YYREEE (reference sequence). The CDR3 has 14 amino acids.